This TCR beta chain was identified during a study of OX40 agonist ivuxolimab in advanced cancers. Study overall: Treatment received earlier with anti-PD-1, anti-PD-L1 or anti-CTLA-4 agents was allowed, and 40% had some. General observations from the study: Determination of antigen specificity was not performed for the expanded peripheral T cells. At doses 0.1 to 3.0 mg/kg, CD4+ and CD8+ clones expanded.

Repertoires were generated with immunoSEQ multiplex PCR, while TCRdb's copy carries only in-frame clones and drops some. The sample shows approximately 80,000 clones, roughly 88% of them seen only once. This clone has a single count. Its antigen is not identified. The sample in question was CD4+ or CD8+ T cells sorted from blood, obtained in a trial of the OX40 agonist ivuxolimab. The TCR originated in an adult with an advanced solid tumor such as melanoma, head and neck, liver or kidney cancer.

CDR3 sequence: CASSVEGQWGQGGTEAFF. The CDR3 DNA sequence: TGTGCCAGCAGCGTAGAGGGGCAGTGGGGACAGGGCGGCACTGAAGCTTTCTTT. The J gene is TRBJ1-1, the V gene TRBV9; 9 nucleotides line up with TRBD1. After removal of 0 bases from V and 4 bases from J, the junction contained 13 bases not matched to a gene. Germline assignment: CDR1 SGDLS and CDR2 YYNGEE. The CDR3 contains 18 residues.